These 9 T cell receptor beta chains share one sample of origin, sequenced in a study of PD-1 blockade in mismatch repair-deficient tumors. Repertoires were generated with immunoSEQ multiplex PCR, while TCRdb's copy carries only in-frame clones and drops some. The profile covers 20,000 to 25,000 clones, with around four fifths appearing a single time and over 15% taken by the ten largest. The sequencing here drew on peripheral blood, taken 2 weeks after starting pembrolizumab. These receptors were obtained from an adult with mismatch repair-deficient cancer.

The chain has TRBV5-6 and TRBJ2-2; no definite D call. The germline V gene encodes CDR1 SGHDT and CDR2 YYEEEE. The CDR3 length is 14 residues. V lost 2 bases to trimming and J lost 2 bases, with 7 bases between them. The CDR3 sequence is CASSFDLNTGELFF. The CDR3 DNA reads TGTGCCAGCAGCTTCGACCTCAACACCGGGGAGCTGTTTTTT.

The V call is TRBV28, the J call TRBJ1-2; 8 positions agree with TRBD1. The germline V gene has CDR1 MDHEN and CDR2 SYDVKM. This CDR3 has 16 amino acids. With 6 bases clipped from V and 2 bases from J, the junction kept 11 bases outside the gene matches. This CDR3 reads CASSSGTGGANYGYTF. The CDR3 bases are TGTGCCAGCAGCTCCGGGACAGGAGGGGCAAACTATGGCTACACCTTC.

A few counts support this clone. This sequence joins TRBV9 and TRBJ2-1; 10 bases are shared with TRBD2. V dropped 3 bases and J dropped 9; count of bases not matched to a gene: 15. Germline V CDR1 and CDR2: SGDLS, YYNGEE. The CDR3 is 17 residues long. CDR3 sequence reads: CASSARPAASGRTEQFF. CDR3 DNA sequence: TGTGCCAGCAGCGCCCGACCGGCGGCTAGCGGGAGAACTGAGCAGTTCTTC.

The chain recombines TRBV6-1 with TRBJ2-2, with 8 bases matching TRBD2. Germline lookup yields CDR1 MNHNS and CDR2 SASEGT. This CDR3 spans 15 amino acids. V lost 4 bases, J lost 6 bases, and 7 bases stayed unmatched. The CDR3 sequence is CASSAQREIPGELFF. The CDR3 DNA follows: TGTGCCAGCAGTGCCCAGCGGGAGATCCCCGGGGAGCTGTTTTTT.

The chain joins TRBV29-1 to TRBJ2-1, with D unclear. This CDR3 is built from 13 residues. V shed 2 bases and J shed 9 bases, with 14 bases lying between them. Germline CDR1 is SQVTM and CDR2 is ANQGSEA. This chain's CDR3 is CSVELVGGGEQFF. The CDR3 DNA is TGCAGCGTTGAATTAGTGGGTGGTGGTGAGCAGTTCTTC.

In its sample, this clone was seen a few times. The chain couples TRBV30 to TRBJ2-1, with unresolved D. CDR1 GTSNPN and CDR2 SVGIG come from the germline V gene (reference sequence). The CDR3 loop spans 17 amino acids. The ends were cut back, 2 bases at V and 2 bases at J, with 19 bases in the middle. CDR3 nucleotide sequence: TGTGCCTGGAGTAAATATATCCTAGGCTACACCTACAATGAGCAGTTCTTC. It specifies CAWSKYILGYTYNEQFF.

V is TRBV7-2 and J is TRBJ1-3, with D possibly being TRBD1 (5 bases). The germline V gene has CDR1 SGHTA and CDR2 FQGNSA. This CDR3 region has 16 residues. The V end lost 5 bases, the J end lost 0 bases, and 14 bases lay between the germline ends. The CDR3 loop reads CASSITGPYSGNTIYF. As DNA, the CDR3 is TGTGCCAGCAGCATTACGGGACCGTACTCTGGAAACACCATATATTTT.

V usage is TRBV2 and J usage is TRBJ2-7; TRBD2 matches at 9 bases. V lost 10 bases and J lost 2; bases outside the gene matches: 9. Germline V CDR1 and CDR2: SNHLY, FYNNEI. The CDR3 covers 14 residues. CDR3 sequence: CATTKEREAYEQYF. Written as DNA, the CDR3 is TGTGCCACCACAAAGGAGCGGGAGGCCTACGAGCAGTACTTC.

This clone was observed a handful of times. The J gene is TRBJ2-2, the V gene TRBV5-1; D possibly corresponds to TRBD2 (5 bases). CDR1 and CDR2 (germline): SGHRS, YFSETQ. The V gene lost 7 bases and the J gene lost 2 bases, with 12 bases spanning the gap. CDR3 length: 14 amino acids. CDR3 in amino acids: CASSREGNTGELFF. The CDR3 DNA sequence: TGCGCCAGCTCCCGAGAGGGCAACACCGGGGAGCTGTTTTTT.